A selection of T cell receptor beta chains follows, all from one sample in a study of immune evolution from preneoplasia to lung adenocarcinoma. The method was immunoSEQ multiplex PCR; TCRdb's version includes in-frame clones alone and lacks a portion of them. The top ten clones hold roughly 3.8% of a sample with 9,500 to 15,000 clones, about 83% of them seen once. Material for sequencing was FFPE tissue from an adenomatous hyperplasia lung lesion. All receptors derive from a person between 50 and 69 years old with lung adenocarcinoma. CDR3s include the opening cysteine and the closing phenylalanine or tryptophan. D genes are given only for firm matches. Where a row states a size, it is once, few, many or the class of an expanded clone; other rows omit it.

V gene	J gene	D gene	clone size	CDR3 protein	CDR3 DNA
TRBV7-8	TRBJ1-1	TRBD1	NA	CASSLGLQGAYTEAFF	TGTGCCAGCAGCTTAGGGCTACAGGGGGCCTACACTGAAGCTTTCTTT
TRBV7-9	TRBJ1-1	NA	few	CASSTVGSEAFF	TGTGCCAGCAGCACTGTCGGCTCTGAAGCTTTCTTT
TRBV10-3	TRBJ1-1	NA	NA	CAISESLPPRRAFF	TGTGCCATCAGTGAGTCCTTGCCACCCCGGAGGGCTTTCTTT
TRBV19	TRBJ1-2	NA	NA	CASNYPGEDGYTF	TGTGCCAGTAACTATCCAGGGGAGGATGGCTACACCTTC
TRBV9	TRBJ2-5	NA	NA	CASSVAISSQTQYF	TGTGCCAGCAGCGTAGCAATCAGCAGCCAGACCCAGTACTTC
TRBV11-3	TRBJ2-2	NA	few	CASSEGGPTGELFF	TGTGCCAGCAGCGAGGGGGGACCCACCGGGGAGCTGTTTTTT
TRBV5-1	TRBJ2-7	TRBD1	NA	CASSLTPGQGYEQYF	TGCGCCAGCAGCTTGACACCGGGACAGGGTTACGAGCAGTACTTC
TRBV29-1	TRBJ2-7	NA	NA	CSVTEGAIDEQYF	TGCAGCGTCACGGAGGGGGCCATCGACGAGCAGTACTTC
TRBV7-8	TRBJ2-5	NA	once	CASSPLGGRETQYF	TGTGCCAGCAGCCCACTGGGGGGGCGGGAGACCCAGTACTTC
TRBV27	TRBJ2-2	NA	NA	CASRRDISTGELFF	TGTGCCAGCAGAAGGGACATCTCCACCGGGGAGCTGTTTTTT
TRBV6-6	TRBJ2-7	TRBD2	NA	CASMQREGYEQYF	TGTGCCAGCATGCAGCGGGAGGGGTACGAGCAGTACTTC
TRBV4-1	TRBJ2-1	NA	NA	CASSLTQREQFF	TGCGCCAGCAGCCTGACTCAGCGAGAGCAGTTCTTC
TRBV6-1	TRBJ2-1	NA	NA	CASSPDRIAYNEQFF	TGTGCCAGCAGCCCGGACCGAATAGCCTACAATGAGCAGTTCTTC
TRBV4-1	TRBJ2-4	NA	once	CASSQELEHLKNIQYF	TGCGCCAGCAGCCAAGAATTAGAACACCTCAAAAACATTCAGTACTTC
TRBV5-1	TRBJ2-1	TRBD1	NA	CASSENTGGVEQFF	TGCGCCAGCAGCGAGAACACAGGGGGCGTTGAGCAGTTCTTC
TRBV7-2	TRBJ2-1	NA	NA	CATVRGAQSYNEQFF	TGTGCCACCGTCCGGGGGGCGCAATCCTACAATGAGCAGTTCTTC
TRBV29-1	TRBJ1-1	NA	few	CSVELTGSNTEAFF	TGCAGCGTTGAACTTACAGGGTCAAACACTGAAGCTTTCTTT
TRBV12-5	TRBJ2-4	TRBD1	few	CASELRQGSMWAKNIQYF	TGTGCTAGTGAACTTCGACAGGGGTCTATGTGGGCCAAAAACATTCAGTACTTC
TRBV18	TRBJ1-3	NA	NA	CASSSDRNTIYF	TGTGCCAGCTCATCAGACCGAAACACCATATATTTT
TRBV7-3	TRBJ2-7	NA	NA	CASSLSGGLTYEQYF	TGTGCCAGCAGCTTAAGTGGGGGGTTAACCTACGAGCAGTACTTC
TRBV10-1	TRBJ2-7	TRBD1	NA	CASSDRVDEQYF	TGCGCCAGCTCCGACAGGGTAGACGAGCAGTACTTC
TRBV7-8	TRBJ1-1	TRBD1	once	CASSLGRQGLGTEAFF	TGTGCCAGCAGCTTAGGACGACAGGGGTTAGGTACTGAAGCTTTCTTT
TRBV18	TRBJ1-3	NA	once	CASSLQGAGNTIYF	TGTGCCAGCTCATTACAGGGAGCTGGAAACACCATATATTTT
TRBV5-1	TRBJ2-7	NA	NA	CASSFQGHSYEQYF	TGCGCCAGCAGCTTTCAGGGGCACTCCTACGAGCAGTACTTC
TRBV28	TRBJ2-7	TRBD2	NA	CASQVYQGQGTREQYF	TGTGCCAGTCAAGTTTATCAGGGGCAGGGGACTAGGGAGCAGTACTTC
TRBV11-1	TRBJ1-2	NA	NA	CASSLAGTNYGYTF	TGTGCCAGCAGCTTAGCCGGGACAAACTATGGCTACACCTTC
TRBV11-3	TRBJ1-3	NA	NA	CASSLGVLSGNTIYF	TGTGCCAGCAGCTTGGGGGTTTTGTCTGGAAACACCATATATTTT
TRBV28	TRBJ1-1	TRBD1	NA	CASSTTGAGNTEAFF	TGTGCCAGCAGTACCACAGGGGCGGGGAACACTGAAGCTTTCTTT
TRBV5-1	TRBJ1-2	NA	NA	CASSTEAGYGYTF	TGCGCCAGCAGCACTGAGGCAGGCTATGGCTACACCTTC
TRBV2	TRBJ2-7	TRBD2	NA	CASRQALAGPYEQYF	TGTGCCAGCAGGCAAGCTCTAGCGGGACCCTACGAGCAGTACTTC
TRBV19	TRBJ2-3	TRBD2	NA	CASMSRSGRAWSDTQYF	TGTGCCAGTATGTCCCGTAGCGGGAGGGCCTGGTCAGATACGCAGTATTTT
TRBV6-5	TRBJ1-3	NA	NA	CASSYLGPRWNTIYF	TGTGCCAGCAGTTACCTAGGCCCCAGGTGGAACACCATATATTTT
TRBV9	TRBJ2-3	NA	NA	CASSVESSGDTQYF	TGTGCCAGCAGCGTAGAAAGTAGTGGAGATACGCAGTATTTT
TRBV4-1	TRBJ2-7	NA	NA	CASSQDGPGPYEQYF	TGCGCCAGCAGCCAAGATGGACCGGGACCCTACGAGCAGTACTTC
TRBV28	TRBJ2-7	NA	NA	CASSFGGNYEQYF	TGTGCCAGCAGTTTTGGGGGGAACTACGAGCAGTACTTC
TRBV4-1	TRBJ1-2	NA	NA	CASSQEYRDHGYTF	TGCGCCAGCAGCCAAGAATACAGGGATCATGGCTACACCTTC
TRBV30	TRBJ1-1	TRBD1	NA	CAQRTGVGTEAFF	TGTGCCCAAAGGACAGGGGTGGGCACTGAAGCTTTCTTT
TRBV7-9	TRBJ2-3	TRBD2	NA	CASSFGTSGITDTQYF	TGTGCCAGCAGCTTCGGGACTAGCGGAATCACAGATACGCAGTATTTT
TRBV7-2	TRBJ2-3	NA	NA	CASSLVGQAMDTQYF	TGTGCCAGCAGCTTAGTCGGTCAGGCGATGGATACGCAGTATTTT
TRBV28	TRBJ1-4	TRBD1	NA	CASSPGQWGEKLFF	TGTGCCAGCAGTCCGGGACAGTGGGGGGAAAAACTGTTTTTT
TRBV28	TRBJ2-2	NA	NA	CASSWRVRGAGTGELFF	TGTGCCAGCAGTTGGAGGGTCCGGGGGGCGGGCACCGGGGAGCTGTTTTTT
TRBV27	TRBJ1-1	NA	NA	CASRVRGVNTEAFF	TGTGCCAGCAGAGTAAGAGGGGTGAACACTGAAGCTTTCTTT
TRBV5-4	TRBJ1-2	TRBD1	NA	CASSADRANYGYTF	TGTGCCAGCAGCGCCGACAGGGCTAACTATGGCTACACCTTC
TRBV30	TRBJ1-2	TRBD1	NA	CAWSLGQEPYYGYTF	TGTGCCTGGAGTCTGGGACAGGAGCCTTACTATGGCTACACCTTC
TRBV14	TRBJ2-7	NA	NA	CASSRRGGNEQYF	TGTGCCAGCAGTCGACGTGGGGGGAACGAGCAGTACTTC
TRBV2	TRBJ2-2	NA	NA	CASSEVRATGELFF	TGTGCCAGCAGTGAAGTCCGTGCCACCGGGGAGCTGTTTTTT
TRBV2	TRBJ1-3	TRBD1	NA	CASSKGARGLGNTIYF	TGTGCCAGCAGTAAGGGGGCAAGGGGGCTTGGAAACACCATATATTTT
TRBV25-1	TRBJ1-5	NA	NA	CASSEGIGGSNQPQHF	TGTGCCAGCAGTGAAGGGATTGGAGGTAGCAATCAGCCCCAGCATTTT
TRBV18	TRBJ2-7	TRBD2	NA	CASSPGLAGAYEQYF	TGTGCCAGCTCACCCGGACTAGCGGGAGCCTACGAGCAGTACTTC
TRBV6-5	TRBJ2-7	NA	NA	CASSYGRAYEQYF	TGTGCCAGCAGTTACGGACGAGCCTACGAGCAGTACTTC
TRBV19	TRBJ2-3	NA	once	CASSILGVSTDTQYF	TGTGCCAGTAGTATTTTGGGAGTCAGCACAGATACGCAGTATTTT
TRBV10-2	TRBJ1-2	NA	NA	CASSEQLQPRYGYTF	TGCGCCAGCAGTGAGCAGCTCCAGCCTCGCTATGGCTACACCTTC
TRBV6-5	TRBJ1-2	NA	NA	CASRGMGYYGYTF	TGTGCCAGCAGAGGAATGGGTTACTATGGCTACACCTTC